Described below is a single T cell receptor (beta chain) sequence and its context. Only in-frame clones appear in the TCRdb table, and some are missing; sequencing was by immunoSEQ multiplex PCR. The sample holds 50,000 or so clones, approximately 92% seen once. The data stem from a study of T cell changes during pregnancy in multiple sclerosis. CDR1 and CDR2 (germline): SGHTA, FQGNSA. This CDR3 comprises 15 residues. V gave up 4 bases and J gave up 2 bases; unmatched junction bases: 5. The sample here was CD4+ T cells from peripheral blood mononuclear cells, taken in the third trimester of pregnancy. V usage is TRBV7-2 and J usage is TRBJ2-7; 10 nucleotides align to TRBD1. This receptor was taken from a female donor with multiple sclerosis, enrolled in a pregnancy study. CDR3 in DNA: TGTGCCAGCAGCTGGCAGGGACAGGGGACCTACGAGCAGTACTTC. Translated, it gives CASSWQGQGTYEQYF. The variable domain in full, completed from reference TRBV7-2 and TRBJ2-7, reads GAGVSQSPSNKVTEKGKDVELRCDPISGHTALYWYRQSLGQGLEFLIYFQGNSAPDKSGLPSDRFSAERTGGSVSTLTIQRTQQEDSAVYLCASSWQGQGTYEQYFGPGTRLTVT.